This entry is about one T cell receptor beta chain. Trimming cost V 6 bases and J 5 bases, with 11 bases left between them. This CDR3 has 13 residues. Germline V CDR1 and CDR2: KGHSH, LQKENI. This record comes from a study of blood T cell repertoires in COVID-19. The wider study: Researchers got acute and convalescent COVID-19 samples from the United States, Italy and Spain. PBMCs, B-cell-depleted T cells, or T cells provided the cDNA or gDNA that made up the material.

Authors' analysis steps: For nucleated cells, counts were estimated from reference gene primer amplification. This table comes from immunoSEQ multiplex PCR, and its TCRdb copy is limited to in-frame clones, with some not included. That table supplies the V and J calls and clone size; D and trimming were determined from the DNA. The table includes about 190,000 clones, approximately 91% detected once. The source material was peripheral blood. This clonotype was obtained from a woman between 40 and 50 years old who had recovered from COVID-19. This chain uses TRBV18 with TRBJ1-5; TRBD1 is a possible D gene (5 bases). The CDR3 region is CASSLTEHQPQHF. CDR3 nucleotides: TGTGCCAGCTCGCTGACAGAACATCAGCCCCAGCATTTT. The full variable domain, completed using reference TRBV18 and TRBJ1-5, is NAGVMQNPRHLVRRRGQEARLRCSPMKGHSHVYWYRQLPEEGLKFMVYLQKENIIDESGMPKERFSAEFPKEGPSILRIQQVVRGDSAAYFCASSLTEHQPQHFGDGTRLSIL.